This T cell receptor beta chain was found in a study of OX40 agonist ivuxolimab in advanced cancers. Study conclusions and caveats: At doses 0.1 to 3.0 mg/kg, CD4+ and CD8+ clones expanded.

A note on this clone: The target antigen is unknown.

Assay: immunoSEQ multiplex PCR; the TCRdb copy retains only in-frame clones and omits some. The table has some 35,000 clones, less than 85% seen once. This CDR3 has 14 amino acids. Trimming removed 0 bases at V and 6 bases at J, with 11 bases between. Germline V gene sequence: CDR1 SGHDN, CDR2 FVKESK. The V gene is TRBV14, the J gene TRBJ1-1; D is possibly TRBD1 (5 bases). The sequence was collected from an adult with an advanced solid tumor such as melanoma, head and neck, liver or kidney cancer. Sequences were derived from CD4+ or CD8+ T cells sorted from blood, sampled in a trial of the OX40 agonist ivuxolimab. Written as DNA, the CDR3 is TGTGCCAGCAGCCAAGAGGCAGGGATTGCTGAAGCTTTCTTT. It specifies CASSQEAGIAEAFF.